A single sample gave rise to the 9 T cell receptor beta chains below, sequenced in a study of shared clonotypes between healthy human individuals. The assay was immunoSEQ multiplex PCR, and TCRdb's table has in-frame clones only and misses some. Altogether approximately 2,200,000 clones are present, about 93% being singletons, with the ten largest covering 1.5% to 2%. Cells designated naive CD8 were CD45RO-negative and were positively selected for CCR7, with terminally differentiated effector memory CD45RA+ cells excluded. The sequencing input was naive CD8+ T cells from PBMCs. The receptor source for this set is a man aged 18 to 30 in good health. Some clones in this sample may be carry-over from other donors' samples.

The chain uses TRBV6-4 and TRBJ1-5; no definite D call. Trimming shortened V by 3 bases and J by 2 bases, and 23 bases separated the two germline ends. CDR1 and CDR2 from the germline V gene are MRHNA and SNTAGT. CDR3 length: 19 amino acids. CDR3 sequence (DNA): TGTGCCAGCAGTGAATTTATTAGGGATCCCCAACTGGGCAATCAGCCCCAGCATTTT. Protein sequence: CASSEFIRDPQLGNQPQHF.

The chain combines TRBV27 with TRBJ2-7; 8 bases fit TRBD2. CDR3 length: 17 residues. V lost 5 bases, J lost 0 bases, and 12 bases stayed unmatched. Per germline, CDR1 MNHEY and CDR2 SMNVEV (reference sequence). The CDR3 region is CASSPQILAELSYEQYF. CDR3 DNA sequence: TGTGCCAGCAGTCCTCAGATACTAGCGGAACTCTCCTACGAGCAGTACTTC.

V and J are TRBV4-1 and TRBJ2-1, with D hard to call. Germline V gene lookup returns CDR1 MGHRA and CDR2 YSYEKL. V lost 0 bases and J 0 bases, leaving 12 bases between the germline ends. This CDR3 contains 17 residues. CDR3 sequence reads: CASSQEPTQSSYNEQFF. The CDR3 DNA reads as TGCGCCAGCAGCCAAGAGCCCACTCAGAGCTCCTACAATGAGCAGTTCTTC.

The rearrangement joins TRBV29-1 to TRBJ2-1, with D possibly being TRBD1 (6 bases). Deletions cut 5 bases from V and 8 bases from J, with 19 bases between. Germline V gene data show CDR1 as SQVTM and CDR2 as ANQGSEA. CDR3 length: 14 amino acids. DNA for the CDR3: TGCAGCGTTTACGTCAGGGGTATCATAGATGAGCAGTTCTTC. This gives the protein CSVYVRGIIDEQFF.

This chain uses TRBV30 with TRBJ2-3; D gene unclear. Between the trimmed V and J ends, which lost 0 bases and 5 bases, there was a span of 6 bases. CDR3 length: 12 residues. Germline V gives CDR1 GTSNPN, CDR2 SVGIG (reference sequence). The DNA of the CDR3 is TGTGCCTGGAGTGTAGGCCGAGATACGCAGTATTTT. Its protein product is CAWSVGRDTQYF.

The chain combines TRBV5-1 with TRBJ2-7; 8 bases map to TRBD1. Germline V gene data show CDR1 as SGHRS and CDR2 as YFSETQ. The length of the CDR3 is 16 residues. With 0 bases clipped from V and 0 bases from J, the junction kept 5 bases outside the gene matches. CDR3 coding DNA: TGCGCCAGCAGCTTGGCTCCGGGGACAGGCTCCTACGAGCAGTACTTC. Protein: CASSLAPGTGSYEQYF.

This clone was picked up a small number of times. The chain employs TRBV29-1 and TRBJ1-2, with TRBD1 as a possible D gene (6 bases). Germline loops: CDR1 SQVTM, CDR2 ANQGSEA. This CDR3 spans 15 amino acids. Trimming removed 4 bases from V and 0 bases from J, with 15 bases in between. DNA of the CDR3: TGCAGCGTTGGAACCCGGGGGGCGACTAACTATGGCTACACCTTC. This translates into CSVGTRGATNYGYTF. The whole variable domain, filled in from reference TRBV29-1 and TRBJ1-2, reads SAVISQKPSRDICQRGTSLTIQCQVDSQVTMMFWYRQQPGQSLTLIATANQGSEATYESGFVIDKFPISRPNLTFSTLTVSNMSPEDSSIYLCSVGTRGATNYGYTFGSGTRLTVV.

V is TRBV4-1 and J is TRBJ2-7, with unresolved D. The CDR3 runs 13 residues. V was clipped by 4 bases and J by 2 bases, with 9 bases between them. The germline CDR1 and CDR2 sequences are MGHRA and YSYEKL. The chain's CDR3 is CASSLSVTYEQYF. For the CDR3, the DNA is TGCGCCAGCAGCCTCAGCGTAACCTACGAGCAGTACTTC.

V gene TRBV28 combines with J gene TRBJ2-7; the D is unclear. The CDR3 has 14 amino acids. Germline V CDR1 and CDR2: MDHEN, SYDVKM. V lost 2 bases, J lost 7 bases, and 15 bases lay in between. The CDR3 is CASSLRADGLEQYF. CDR3 DNA: TGTGCCAGCAGTTTACGGGCCGACGGGTTGGAGCAGTACTTC.